This T cell receptor beta chain was sequenced in a study of blood T cell repertoires in COVID-19. As for the study in general: Both acute and convalescent COVID-19 samples were obtained from the United States, Italy and Spain. PBMCs, B-cell-depleted T cells, or T cells were the source of the cDNA or gDNA that made up the material.

Original data processing: Reference gene primer amplification gave nucleated cell count estimates. Sequencing used immunoSEQ multiplex PCR; TCRdb keeps in-frame clones, though not all of them. V and J calls and clone size are given by that table; D and trimming were obtained from the DNA. The sample has 70,000 to 100,000 clones, about 91% seen once; the top ten hold roughly 8.1%. With 5 bases clipped from V and 6 bases from J, the junction kept 4 bases outside the gene matches. This CDR3 comprises 13 residues. CDR1 is SEHNR and CDR2 is FQNEAQ in the germline V gene (reference sequence). The specimen sequenced was peripheral blood. The clonotype comes from a woman between 65 and 79 years old with acute or convalescent COVID-19. This chain connects TRBV7-9 to TRBJ1-2, with 9 bases matching TRBD1. Here the CDR3 reads CASSGQGSHGYTF. CDR3 bases: TGTGCCAGCAGCGGACAGGGGAGTCATGGCTACACCTTC.